This TCR beta chain derives from a study of shared clonotypes between healthy human individuals. Looking at the study overall: Three men and a couple of women, aged 18 to 49, were donors. General observations from the study: Among donors, the sharing of clonotypes was expected to be influenced by sequencing depth.

V lost 6 bases, J lost 0 bases, and 6 bases lay in between. The length of the CDR3 is 13 residues. The germline V gene has CDR1 LNHNV and CDR2 YYDKDF (reference sequence). Regarding this clone: The target antigen is unknown.

The split of CD4+ cells yielded CD45RA+ naive and CD45RA-negative memory subsets. Roughly 200 ng DNA, about 30,000 T cell genomes, went into each sorted-subset replicate PCR. Repertoires were generated with immunoSEQ multiplex PCR, while TCRdb's copy carries only in-frame clones and drops some. The profile covers 2 million to 3 million clones, with roughly 93% appearing a single time and about 0.38% taken by the ten largest. This TCR was recovered from a man aged 18 to 29 in good health. Some clones in this sample may be carry-over from other donors' samples. The sequencing input was naive CD4+ T cells from PBMCs. Subset: CD45RA+ positively selected. The chain uses TRBV15 and TRBJ1-5; D remains unclear. CDR3 nucleotide sequence: TGTGCCACCAGAGTTCATAGCAATCAGCCCCAGCATTTT. It encodes CATRVHSNQPQHF.